These 27 T cell receptor beta chains were all obtained from the same sample, sequenced in a study of blood T cells in healthy people across ages. Primers used in a second PCR of roughly 6 to 12 cycles were a sample-barcoded 5' primer and a J-beta primer mix. TCRdb used MiXCR to reprocess the 5' RACE reads, holding one entry per CDR3 protein. The data show about a million distinct CDR3 sequences, roughly 51% seen once. Sequencing input: blood. These TCRs come from a woman aged 55-75 years in good health.

V usage is TRBV6-5 and J usage is TRBJ2-1, with D tentatively TRBD1 or TRBD2 (5 bases each). Trimming pared 5 bases from V and 9 bases from J, leaving 14 bases between. Germline values: CDR1 MNHEY, CDR2 SVGAGI. CDR3 length equals 13 residues. For the CDR3, the DNA is TGTGCCAGCAGTGACAGCGAGGGTCCTGAGCAGTTCTTC. Protein sequence: CASSDSEGPEQFF.

The gene calls are TRBV6-5 and TRBJ1-4; no reliable D call. CDR3 length: 13 amino acids. V was cut by 6 bases and J by 8 bases, with 13 bases left in between. The germline CDR1 and CDR2 sequences are MNHEY and SVGAGI. The CDR3 protein is CASRRSSGEKLFF. The CDR3 DNA sequence: TGTGCCAGCAGACGCTCCTCGGGCGAAAAACTGTTTTTT.

This chain connects TRBV4-2 to TRBJ2-1; perhaps D is TRBD1 or TRBD2 (5 bases each). The CDR3 is 16 residues long. V was clipped by 2 bases and J by 7 bases, with 18 bases between them. Germline values: CDR1 LGHNA, CDR2 YNFKEQ. CDR3 in DNA: TGTGCCAGCAGCCAAAAGGGGACCCCCCGATGGAATGAGCAGTTCTTC. The encoded protein is CASSQKGTPRWNEQFF.

The V call is TRBV7-9, the J call TRBJ2-7, with 8 positions matching TRBD1. The ends lost 5 bases at V and 0 bases at J; junction bases unmatched: 9. The germline V gene has CDR1 SEHNR and CDR2 FQNEAQ (reference sequence). The CDR3 covers 16 residues. The CDR3 protein is CASSRLTQGGSYEQYF. In nucleotides, the CDR3 is TGTGCCAGCAGCCGTCTTACACAGGGGGGCTCCTACGAGCAGTACTTC.

V usage is TRBV6-1 and J usage is TRBJ1-5; D is possibly TRBD1 (5 bases). V shed 5 bases and J shed 7 bases, with 21 bases lying between them. Per the germline V gene, CDR1 is MNHNS and CDR2 is SASEGT. This CDR3 contains 16 residues. The CDR3 DNA reads as TGTGCCAGCAGTAGAAATGGGCGCAGGGACGGCCAGCCCCAGCATTTT. It codes for CASSRNGRRDGQPQHF.

On this clonotype: As the CDR3 is not closed by the conserved phenylalanine or tryptophan, this likely results from a read error. The V call is TRBV18, the J call TRBJ2-5; D call uncertain. This CDR3 is built from 12 residues. With 1 base removed from V and 5 bases from J, the gap between germline ends came to 5 bases. Looked up from germline, CDR1 is KGHSH and CDR2 is LQKENI. The CDR3 sequence: CASSPLGETQYV. The CDR3 DNA sequence: TGTGCCAGCTCACCACTCGGGGAGACCCAGTACGTC.

V is TRBV15 and J is TRBJ2-3; TRBD1 matches at 7 bases. This CDR3 comprises 17 residues. Losses at the gene ends were 3 bases for V and 2 bases for J; bases not matched to a gene: 11. Looked up from germline, CDR1 is LNHNV and CDR2 is YYDKDF (reference sequence). In DNA form, the CDR3 reads TGTGCCACCAGCAGTCCTAGACAGGGTTATTCCACAGATACGCAGTATTTT. This translates into CATSSPRQGYSTDTQYF.

This clonotype was picked up a small number of times. V is TRBV28 and J is TRBJ1-4, with unresolved D. The V gene's germline CDR1 is MDHEN and CDR2 SYDVKM. This CDR3 contains 15 residues. Trimming removed 11 bases from V and 5 bases from J, with 21 bases in between. CDR3 bases: TGTGCCTCAGCAAAAGGAGGTAGTCGAAATGAAAAACTGTTTTTT. Its translation: CASAKGGSRNEKLFF.

CDR3 residues: CASSWGGGYSYEQYF. For the CDR3, the DNA is TGTGCCAGCAGTTGGGGGGGGGGCTACTCCTACGAGCAGTACTTC. The chain carries TRBV28 and TRBJ2-7, with TRBD2 as a possible D gene (7 bases). The V gene lost 4 bases and the J gene lost 0 bases, with 13 bases spanning the gap. The germline gives CDR1 MDHEN, CDR2 SYDVKM. CDR3 length: 15 residues. Variable domain in full (rest from reference TRBV28 and TRBJ2-7): DVKVTQSSRYLVKRTGEKVFLECVQDMDHENMFWYRQDPGLGLRLIYFSYDVKMKEKGDIPEGYSVSREKKERFSLILESASTNQTSMYLCASSWGGGYSYEQYFGPGTRLTVT.

A note on this clonotype: One end of the junction does not line up with germline, which may come from a read error. The chain recombines TRBV28 with TRBJ1-2; no reliable D call. This CDR3 is 12 amino acids long. Germline assignment: CDR1 MDHEN and CDR2 SYDVKM. The CDR3 spells CARSTEIGGYTF. For the CDR3, the DNA is TGTGCCCGCAGTACAGAGATCGGGGGCTACACCTTC.

This clonotype appeared a few times. The chain employs TRBV4-1 and TRBJ2-1; D is perhaps TRBD1 or TRBD2 (6 bases each). The CDR3 is made up of 14 amino acids. V was shortened by 2 bases and J by 9 bases, with 14 bases between the two germline ends. CDR1 MGHRA and CDR2 YSYEKL come from the germline V gene. The chain's CDR3 is CASSQKGEVGEQFF. The CDR3 nucleotides are TGCGCCAGCAGCCAAAAGGGGGAGGTAGGTGAGCAGTTCTTC.

This clonotype was recorded a few times. The chain links TRBV29-1 to TRBJ2-2; 9 bases line up with TRBD1. Germline V gene data show CDR1 as SQVTM and CDR2 as ANQGSEA. There are 18 residues in the CDR3. V gave up 1 base and J gave up 4 bases; unmatched junction bases: 13. The CDR3 region has the DNA TGCAGCGTTGAAGCTGACAGGGGGGTGGCAGGAGTCACCGGGGAGCTGTTTTTT. It is translated as CSVEADRGVAGVTGELFF.

Only a few counts were recorded for this clonotype. The chain employs TRBV19 and TRBJ1-6, with 7 bases fitting TRBD1. This CDR3 spans 14 amino acids. CDR1 is LNHDA and CDR2 is SQIVND in the germline V gene (reference sequence). V lost 5 bases and J lost 10; bases outside the gene matches: 8. In DNA, the CDR3 is TGTGCCAGTAGTGCGGACAGGCTCCAATCACCCCTCCACTTT. Translation gives CASSADRLQSPLHF.

The V gene is TRBV6-2 or TRBV6-3, the J gene TRBJ2-4; unclear D gene. TRBJ2-7 matches the DNA end more closely, so the J call is doubtful. This CDR3 comprises 15 residues. Germline V lookup: CDR1 MNHEY, CDR2 SVGEGT. This CDR3 reads CASSYSSGQAYEQYF. The CDR3 nucleotides are TGTGCCAGCAGTTACTCGTCAGGTCAGGCCTACGAGCAGTACTTC.

This chain joins TRBV13 and TRBJ2-4; possible D gene TRBD2, 6 bases. The V and J ends lost 5 bases and 4 bases respectively, with 15 bases between them. This CDR3 is 15 amino acids long. The germline V gene has CDR1 PRHDT and CDR2 FYEKMQ (reference sequence). CDR3 residues: CASSHGLASKNIQYF. CDR3 sequence (DNA): TGTGCCAGCAGCCACGGGCTAGCGTCGAAAAACATTCAGTACTTC.

This clonotype came up a few times. The chain has TRBV3-1 and TRBJ2-7, with D possibly called TRBD1 or TRBD2 (6 bases each). Germline CDR1 reads LGHDT; CDR2 reads YNNKEL (reference sequence). The CDR3 runs 15 residues. Trimming took 3 bases from V and 1 from J, leaving 13 bases between them. CDR3 sequence reads: CASSQGGTRSYEQYF. CDR3 DNA: TGTGCCAGCAGCCAGGGCGGGACAAGGTCCTACGAGCAGTACTTC.

This clonotype was observed a few times. V is TRBV29-1 and J is TRBJ2-5; 12 positions match TRBD2. J gave up 0 bases and V 1 base, and 3 bases lay outside the gene matches. CDR1 and CDR2 (germline): SQVTM, ANQGSEA. This CDR3 has 16 residues. The CDR3 DNA is TGCAGCGTTGAAGGGACTAGCGGGGACTACCAAGAGACCCAGTACTTC. This sequence encodes CSVEGTSGDYQETQYF.

This clonotype has a handful of counts. The rearrangement joins TRBV6-6 to TRBJ2-5, with 9 bases aligning to TRBD1. V shed 4 bases, J shed 8 bases, and the junction held 5 bases outside the gene matches. The germline V gene has CDR1 MNHNY and CDR2 SVGAGI (reference sequence). The CDR3 contains 13 residues. The CDR3 spells CASSSGTGRTQYF. The CDR3 DNA is TGTGCCAGCAGTTCCGGGACAGGGCGAACCCAGTACTTC.

This chain links TRBV2 with TRBJ1-5; no reliable D call. This CDR3 has 13 residues. V shed 8 bases and J shed 6 bases, with 14 bases lying between them. The germline gives CDR1 SNHLY, CDR2 FYNNEI. The CDR3 sequence is CASARDRSQPQHF. CDR3 DNA sequence: TGTGCCAGCGCACGGGATAGGAGTCAGCCCCAGCATTTT.

The chain recombines TRBV5-6 with TRBJ2-5, with 10 bases that match TRBD2. The CDR3 has 15 amino acids. Germline V gives CDR1 SGHDT, CDR2 YYEEEE. After removal of 3 bases from V and 4 bases from J, the junction contained 6 bases not matched to a gene. The CDR3 is CASSSYVAGGETQYF. For the CDR3, the DNA is TGTGCCAGCAGCTCATACGTAGCGGGAGGAGAGACCCAGTACTTC. The variable domain in full, with the rest retrieved from reference TRBV5-6 and TRBJ2-5, is DAGVTQSPTHLIKTRGQQVTLRCSPKSGHDTVSWYQQALGQGPQFIFQYYEEEERQRGNFPDRFSGHQFPNYSSELNVNALLLGDSALYLCASSSYVAGGETQYFGPGTRLLVL.

CDR3 sequence (DNA): TGTGCCAGCAGCTCCCGACTAGCGGGGATGCAGACCCAGTACTTC. It encodes CASSSRLAGMQTQYF. This chain uses TRBV12-3 or TRBV12-4 with TRBJ2-7; 11 bases align to TRBD2. Matching the DNA end better, TRBJ2-5 makes the J call doubtful. This CDR3 region has 15 residues.

J is TRBJ1-1 and V is TRBV3-1; 7 bases line up with TRBD1. The germline V gene has CDR1 LGHDT and CDR2 YNNKEL (reference sequence). This CDR3 region has 15 residues. The V and J ends lost 0 bases and 7 bases, in that order; junction bases with no gene match: 8. The CDR3 protein is CASSQEGARDSEAFF. As DNA, the CDR3 is TGTGCCAGCAGCCAAGAAGGGGCCCGGGACAGTGAAGCTTTCTTT.

The V and J genes are TRBV28 and TRBJ2-7; D possibly matches TRBD1 or TRBD2 (6 bases each). Germline loops: CDR1 MDHEN, CDR2 SYDVKM. V was trimmed by 7 bases and J by 3 bases, leaving 13 bases between them. The CDR3 runs 13 residues. In DNA, the CDR3 is TGTGCCAGCAATCGGGGGCACAACTACGAGCAGTACTTC. Translation: CASNRGHNYEQYF.

With respect to this clonotype: A junction end diverges from the germline sequence, so it may reflect a read error. This chain connects TRBV6-1 to TRBJ2-7; 8 positions match TRBD2. CDR1 and CDR2 from the germline V gene are MNHNS and SASEGT. The CDR3 covers 15 residues. In nucleotides, the CDR3 is TGTGTCAGCGGGGGCAGTCCCAGTCGAAGCTACGAGCAGTACTTC. Amino acids: CVSGGSPSRSYEQYF.

The rearrangement joins TRBV29-1 to TRBJ1-1, with D possibly being TRBD1 (5 bases). CDR3 length: 12 amino acids. Germline V gene lookup returns CDR1 SQVTM and CDR2 ANQGSEA. V gave up 7 bases and J gave up 1 base, with 10 bases separating them. For the CDR3, the DNA is TGCAGCGGGGGACCGCAGAACACTGAAGCTTTCTTT. It specifies CSGGPQNTEAFF.

The V and J genes are TRBV2 and TRBJ1-1; a possible D gene is TRBD1 (6 bases). Between the trimmed V and J ends, which lost 7 bases and 0 bases, there was a span of 21 bases. The CDR3 has 17 amino acids. Per germline, CDR1 SNHLY and CDR2 FYNNEI. CDR3 nucleotide sequence: TGTGCCAGCACCTCTGCCAGGGTGGGGGGGCTGAACACTGAAGCTTTCTTT. Translating it yields CASTSARVGGLNTEAFF.

The chain employs TRBV20-1 and TRBJ2-2, with D tentatively TRBD1 (6 bases). V lost 0 bases to trimming and J lost 6 bases, with 17 bases between them. The CDR3 is 16 residues long. CDR1 DFQATT and CDR2 SNEGSKA come from the germline V gene (reference sequence). The CDR3 nucleotides read TGCAGTGCTAGAGATACAGGGTCCTCCAAATCCGGGGAGCTGTTTTTT. Encoded protein: CSARDTGSSKSGELFF.